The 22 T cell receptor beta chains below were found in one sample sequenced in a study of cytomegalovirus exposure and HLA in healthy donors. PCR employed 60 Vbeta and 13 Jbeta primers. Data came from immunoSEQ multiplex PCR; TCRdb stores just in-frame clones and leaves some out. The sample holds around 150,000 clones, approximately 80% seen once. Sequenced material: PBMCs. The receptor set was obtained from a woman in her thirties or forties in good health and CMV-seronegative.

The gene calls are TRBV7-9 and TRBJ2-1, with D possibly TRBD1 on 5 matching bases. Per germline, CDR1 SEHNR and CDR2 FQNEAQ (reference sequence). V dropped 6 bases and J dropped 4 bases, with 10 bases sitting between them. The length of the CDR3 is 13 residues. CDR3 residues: CASSYGQYNEQFF. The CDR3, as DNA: TGTGCCAGCAGTTATGGACAATACAATGAGCAGTTCTTC.

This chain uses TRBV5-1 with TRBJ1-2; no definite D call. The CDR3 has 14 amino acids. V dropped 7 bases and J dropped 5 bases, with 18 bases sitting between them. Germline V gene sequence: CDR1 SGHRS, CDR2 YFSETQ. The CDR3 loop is CASGRESDAYGYTF. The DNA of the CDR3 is TGCGCCAGCGGGCGGGAATCCGACGCATATGGCTACACCTTC. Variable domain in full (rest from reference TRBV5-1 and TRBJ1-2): KAGVTQTPRYLIKTRGQQVTLSCSPISGHRSVSWYQQTPGQGLQFLFEYFSETQRNKGNFPGRFSGRQFSNSRSEMNVSTLELGDSALYLCASGRESDAYGYTFGSGTRLTVV.

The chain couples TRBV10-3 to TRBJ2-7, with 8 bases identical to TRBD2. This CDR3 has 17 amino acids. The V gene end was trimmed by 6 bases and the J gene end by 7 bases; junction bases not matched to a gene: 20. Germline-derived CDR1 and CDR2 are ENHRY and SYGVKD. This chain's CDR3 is CAIRGTGTRDAGGEQYF. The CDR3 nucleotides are TGTGCCATCAGGGGGACCGGGACAAGGGATGCGGGGGGAGAGCAGTACTTC.

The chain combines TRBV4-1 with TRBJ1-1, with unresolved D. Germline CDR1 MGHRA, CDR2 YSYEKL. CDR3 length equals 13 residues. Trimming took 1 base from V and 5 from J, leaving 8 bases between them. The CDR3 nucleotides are TGCGCCAGCAGCCAAGTTGCGGGGACTGAAGCTTTCTTT. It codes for CASSQVAGTEAFF.

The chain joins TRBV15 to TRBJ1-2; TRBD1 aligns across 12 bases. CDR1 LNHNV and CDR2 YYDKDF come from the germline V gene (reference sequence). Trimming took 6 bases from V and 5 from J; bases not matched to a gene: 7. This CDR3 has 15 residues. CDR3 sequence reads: CATRGTGGDSYGYTF. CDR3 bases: TGTGCCACCAGGGGGACAGGGGGCGATAGTTATGGCTACACCTTC.

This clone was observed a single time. Here the CDR3 reads CAISVRGGETQYF. The CDR3 coding sequence is TGTGCCATCAGTGTTAGGGGGGGCGAGACCCAGTACTTC. This chain joins TRBV10-3 and TRBJ2-5; D might be TRBD2 (7 bases). V was pared by 4 bases and J by 5 bases, with 11 bases between. CDR1 is ENHRY and CDR2 is SYGVKD in the germline V gene. CDR3 length: 13 residues.

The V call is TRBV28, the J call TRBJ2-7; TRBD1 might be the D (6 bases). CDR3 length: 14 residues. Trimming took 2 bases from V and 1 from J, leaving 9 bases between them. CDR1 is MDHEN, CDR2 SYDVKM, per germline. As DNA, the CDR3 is TGTGCCAGCAGTTTAGTTGGACAGTCCTACGAGCAGTACTTC. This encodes CASSLVGQSYEQYF. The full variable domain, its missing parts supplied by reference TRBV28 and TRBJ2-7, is DVKVTQSSRYLVKRTGEKVFLECVQDMDHENMFWYRQDPGLGLRLIYFSYDVKMKEKGDIPEGYSVSREKKERFSLILESASTNQTSMYLCASSLVGQSYEQYFGPGTRLTVT.

The CDR3: CASSFRRDNSPLHF. CDR3 in DNA: TGTGCCAGCAGTTTCCGCAGGGATAATTCACCCCTCCACTTT. The rearrangement links TRBV28 to TRBJ1-6; D might be TRBD1 (5 bases). This CDR3 region has 14 residues. Per germline, CDR1 MDHEN and CDR2 SYDVKM. V gave up 3 bases and J gave up 5 bases, with 8 bases separating them.

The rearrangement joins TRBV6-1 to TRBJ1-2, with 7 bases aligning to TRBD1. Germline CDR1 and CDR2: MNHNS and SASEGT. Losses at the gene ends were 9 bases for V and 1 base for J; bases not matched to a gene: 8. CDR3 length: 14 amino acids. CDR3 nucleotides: TGTGCCAGTACCCCGGGACAGCGTAACTATGGCTACACCTTC. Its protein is CASTPGQRNYGYTF.

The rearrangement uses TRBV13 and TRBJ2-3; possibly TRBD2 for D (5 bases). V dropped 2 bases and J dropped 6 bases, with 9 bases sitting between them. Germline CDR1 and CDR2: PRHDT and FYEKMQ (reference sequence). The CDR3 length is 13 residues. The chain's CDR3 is CASSLLGGDTQYF. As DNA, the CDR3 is TGTGCCAGCAGCTTATTGGGCGGGGATACGCAGTATTTT.

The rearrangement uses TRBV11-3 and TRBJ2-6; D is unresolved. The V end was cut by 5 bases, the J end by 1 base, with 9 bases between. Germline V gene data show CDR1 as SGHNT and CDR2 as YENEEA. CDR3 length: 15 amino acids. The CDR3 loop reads CASSGTASGANVLTF. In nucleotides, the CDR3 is TGTGCCAGCAGCGGAACAGCATCTGGGGCCAACGTCCTGACTTTC.

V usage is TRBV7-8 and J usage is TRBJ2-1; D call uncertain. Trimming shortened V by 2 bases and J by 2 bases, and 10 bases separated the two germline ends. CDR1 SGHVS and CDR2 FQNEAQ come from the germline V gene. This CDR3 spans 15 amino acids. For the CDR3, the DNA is TGTGCCAGCAGCTTATCTCGAGTCCCCTACAATGAGCAGTTCTTC. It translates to CASSLSRVPYNEQFF.

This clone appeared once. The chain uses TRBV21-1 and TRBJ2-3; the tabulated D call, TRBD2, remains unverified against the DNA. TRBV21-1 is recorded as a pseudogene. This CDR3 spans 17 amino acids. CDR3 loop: CASSPSGDGTLTDTQYF. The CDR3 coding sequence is TGTGCCAGCAGTCCTAGCGGGGACGGGACTCTCACAGATACGCAGTATTTT.

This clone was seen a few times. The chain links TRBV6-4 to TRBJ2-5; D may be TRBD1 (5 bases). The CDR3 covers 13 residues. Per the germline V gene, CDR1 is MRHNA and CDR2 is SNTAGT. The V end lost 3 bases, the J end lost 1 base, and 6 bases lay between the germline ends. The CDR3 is CASSEGPQETQYF. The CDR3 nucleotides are TGTGCCAGCAGTGAGGGGCCCCAAGAGACCCAGTACTTC.

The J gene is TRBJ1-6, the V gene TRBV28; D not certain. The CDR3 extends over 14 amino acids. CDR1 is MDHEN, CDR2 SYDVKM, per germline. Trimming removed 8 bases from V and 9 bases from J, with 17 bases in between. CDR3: CASYEAWSASPLHF. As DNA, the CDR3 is TGTGCCAGCTATGAAGCCTGGAGTGCTTCACCCCTCCACTTT.

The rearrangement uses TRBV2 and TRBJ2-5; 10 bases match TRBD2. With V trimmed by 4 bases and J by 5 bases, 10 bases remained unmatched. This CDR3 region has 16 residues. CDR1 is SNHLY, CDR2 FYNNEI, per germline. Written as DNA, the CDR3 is TGTGCCAGCAGTGTTCGGCTAGCGGGAGCGGGGGAGACCCAGTACTTC. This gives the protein CASSVRLAGAGETQYF.

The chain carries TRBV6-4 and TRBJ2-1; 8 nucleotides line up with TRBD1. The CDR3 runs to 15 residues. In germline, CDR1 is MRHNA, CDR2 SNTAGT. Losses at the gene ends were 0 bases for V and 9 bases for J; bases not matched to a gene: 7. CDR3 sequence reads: CASSDSMSGGGEQFF. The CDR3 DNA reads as TGTGCCAGCAGTGACTCGATGTCAGGGGGCGGTGAGCAGTTCTTC.

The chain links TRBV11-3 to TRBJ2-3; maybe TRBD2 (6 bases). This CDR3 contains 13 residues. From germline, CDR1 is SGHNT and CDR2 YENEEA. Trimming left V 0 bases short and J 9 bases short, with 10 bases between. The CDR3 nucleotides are TGTGCCAGCAGCTTAGATCGGGGACTGACGCAGTATTTT. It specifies CASSLDRGLTQYF.

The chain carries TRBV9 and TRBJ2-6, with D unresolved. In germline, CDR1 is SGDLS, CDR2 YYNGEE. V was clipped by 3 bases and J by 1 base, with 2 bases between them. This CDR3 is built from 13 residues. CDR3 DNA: TGTGCCAGCAGCGCTTCTGGGGCCAACGTCCTGACTTTC. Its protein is CASSASGANVLTF. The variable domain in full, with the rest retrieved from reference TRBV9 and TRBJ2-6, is DSGVTQTPKHLITATGQRVTLRCSPRSGDLSVYWYQQSLDQGLQFLIQYYNGEERAKGNILERFSAQQFPDLHSELNLSSLELGDSALYFCASSASGANVLTFGAGSRLTVL.

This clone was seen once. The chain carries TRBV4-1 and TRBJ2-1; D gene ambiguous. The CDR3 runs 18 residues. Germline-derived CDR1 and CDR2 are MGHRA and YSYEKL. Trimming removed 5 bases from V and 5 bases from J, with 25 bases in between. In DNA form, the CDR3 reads TGCGCCAGCAGCTTACTACGCATAACTTCTTCAGAAGACAATGAGCAGTTCTTC. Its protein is CASSLLRITSSEDNEQFF.

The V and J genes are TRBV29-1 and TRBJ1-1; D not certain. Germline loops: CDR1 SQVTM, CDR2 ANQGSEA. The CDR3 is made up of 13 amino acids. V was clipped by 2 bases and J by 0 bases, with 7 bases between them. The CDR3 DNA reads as TGCAGCGTTGAACATGTTTTGAACACTGAAGCTTTCTTT. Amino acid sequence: CSVEHVLNTEAFF. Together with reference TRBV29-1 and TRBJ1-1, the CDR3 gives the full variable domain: SAVISQKPSRDICQRGTSLTIQCQVDSQVTMMFWYRQQPGQSLTLIATANQGSEATYESGFVIDKFPISRPNLTFSTLTVSNMSPEDSSIYLCSVEHVLNTEAFFGQGTRLTVV.

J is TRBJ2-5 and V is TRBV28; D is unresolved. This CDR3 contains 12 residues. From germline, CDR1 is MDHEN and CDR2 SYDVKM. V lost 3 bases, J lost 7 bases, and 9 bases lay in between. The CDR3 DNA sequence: TGTGCCAGCAGTTTGAGCACCGGGACCCAGTACTTC. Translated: CASSLSTGTQYF.